The 13 T cell receptor beta chains given below trace back to one sample, sequenced in a study of identical twins. One entry per CDR3 protein results from TCRdb running MiXCR on the 5' RACE reads. The profile shows 1.5 million to 2 million distinct CDR3 sequences, 32% of them singletons. The material sequenced was cord blood. The receptor set was obtained from a newborn girl in good health.

This clonotype was recorded a few times. This chain joins TRBV20-1 and TRBJ2-7; D is uncertain. V was trimmed by 6 bases and J by 0 bases, leaving 18 bases between them. Germline V lookup: CDR1 DFQATT, CDR2 SNEGSKA (reference sequence). The CDR3 covers 15 residues. The CDR3 region is CSAPSDRLLSYEQYF. For the CDR3, the DNA is TGCAGTGCCCCCTCGGACCGTCTCCTCTCCTACGAGCAGTACTTC.

The chain has TRBV6-5 and TRBJ2-1; 13 bases are a match to TRBD2. Trimming took 2 bases from V and 9 from J; bases not matched to a gene: 4. The CDR3 spans 15 residues. Germline CDR1 MNHEY, CDR2 SVGAGI. The CDR3 bases are TGTGCCAGCAGTTACGACGGACTAGCGGGAGTTGAGCAGTTCTTC. Protein product: CASSYDGLAGVEQFF.

With respect to this clonotype: A junction end diverges from the germline sequence, so it may reflect a read error. This sequence joins TRBV6-1 and TRBJ1-2, with D perhaps matching TRBD1 (5 bases). There are 14 residues in the CDR3. The germline CDR1 and CDR2 sequences are MNHNS and SASEGT. DNA for the CDR3: TGTGCCGGCAGTGAAGAAGGCAGGGTCTATGGCTACACCTTC. It encodes CAGSEEGRVYGYTF.

V is TRBV28 and J is TRBJ2-3; 10 positions agree with TRBD2. Germline values: CDR1 MDHEN, CDR2 SYDVKM. The CDR3 sequence is 16 residues long. V shed 2 bases and J 2 bases; nucleotides not matched to a gene: 4. The CDR3 sequence: CASSLPSGRATDTQYF. CDR3 DNA sequence: TGTGCCAGCAGTTTACCCAGCGGGAGGGCCACAGATACGCAGTATTTT.

This clonotype was observed once. The chain couples TRBV24-1 to TRBJ2-5, with 9 bases fitting TRBD2. This CDR3 contains 18 residues. From germline, CDR1 is KGHDR and CDR2 SFDVKD. With 0 bases clipped from V and 11 bases from J, the junction kept 18 bases outside the gene matches. This CDR3 reads CATSDLQTAGGPRDEQYF. The DNA of the CDR3 is TGTGCCACCAGTGATTTGCAAACGGCGGGAGGGCCAAGGGATGAGCAGTACTTC.

The chain links TRBV5-8 to TRBJ1-1, with unresolved D. Trimming stripped 2 bases from V and 3 bases from J, with 11 bases between. This CDR3 region has 14 residues. Germline lookup yields CDR1 SGHTS and CDR2 YDEGEE. CDR3 sequence: CASSFLGSDTEAFF. The CDR3 region has the DNA TGTGCCAGCAGCTTTCTGGGGTCAGACACTGAAGCTTTCTTT.

This clonotype appeared a few times. The chain employs TRBV19 and TRBJ1-1; no reliable D call. CDR1 LNHDA and CDR2 SQIVND come from the germline V gene (reference sequence). The CDR3 spans 15 residues. The V end was cut by 6 bases, the J end by 0 bases, with 14 bases between. The CDR3 reads CASRNTETVNTEAFF. For the CDR3, the DNA is TGTGCCAGTAGAAATACAGAAACGGTGAACACTGAAGCTTTCTTT.

V gene TRBV20-1 combines with J gene TRBJ2-7; TRBD1 aligns across 10 bases. CDR1 is DFQATT and CDR2 is SNEGSKA in the germline V gene (reference sequence). V was clipped by 5 bases and J by 7 bases; unmatched bases: 5. The CDR3 runs 12 residues. The CDR3 coding sequence is TGCAGTGCTGGACAGGGGGACAATGAGCAGTACTTC. Translating gives CSAGQGDNEQYF.

The rearrangement joins TRBV20-1 to TRBJ2-1; maybe TRBD2 (6 bases). Trimming took 3 bases from V and 3 from J, leaving 12 bases between them. CDR1 and CDR2 from the germline V gene are DFQATT and SNEGSKA (reference sequence). The CDR3 length is 14 residues. As DNA, the CDR3 is TGCAGTGCTAGTTCGGGGAGGAACTACAATGAGCAGTTCTTC. This encodes CSASSGRNYNEQFF.

This clonotype was seen a single time. This chain uses TRBV7-2 with TRBJ2-2; D may be TRBD2 (6 bases). Germline assignment: CDR1 SGHTA and CDR2 FQGNSA. V lost 3 bases and J 4 bases, leaving 15 bases between the germline ends. The CDR3 length is 16 residues. The CDR3 DNA sequence: TGTGCCAGCAGCTTGGTGACGGGGGTGGCCACCGGGGAGCTGTTTTTT. The encoded protein is CASSLVTGVATGELFF.

The chain combines TRBV5-6 with TRBJ2-2, with D unclear. The CDR3 runs to 15 residues. Trimming shortened V by 5 bases and J by 3 bases, and 14 bases separated the two germline ends. Germline assignment: CDR1 SGHDT and CDR2 YYEEEE. The CDR3 DNA is TGTGCCAGCAGAAACCGTCCGGTGGACACCGGGGAGCTGTTTTTT. Residues: CASRNRPVDTGELFF.

Only a few counts were recorded for this clonotype. This rearrangement joins TRBV18 to TRBJ2-1; 10 bases line up with TRBD2. There are 17 residues in the CDR3. Germline lookup yields CDR1 KGHSH and CDR2 LQKENI. Trimming at V came to 3 bases and at J to 7 bases, leaving 12 bases not matched to a gene. CDR3 DNA sequence: TGTGCCAGCTCACCGCTTGCTCTAGCGGGAGTTTGGAATGAGCAGTTCTTC. Protein: CASSPLALAGVWNEQFF.

V gene TRBV25-1 combines with J gene TRBJ2-1, with D perhaps TRBD2 (5 bases). CDR1 MGHDK and CDR2 SYGVNS come from the germline V gene. V gave up 1 base and J gave up 10 bases, with 8 bases separating them. The CDR3 has 12 amino acids. Here the CDR3 reads CASSESEVEQFF. The CDR3 DNA sequence: TGTGCCAGCAGTGAATCGGAGGTCGAGCAGTTCTTC.